Presented here are 10 T cell receptor beta chains from one specimen sequenced in a study of blood T cell repertoires in COVID-19. Produced via immunoSEQ multiplex PCR; TCRdb's table is partial and in-frame only. The sample has 200,000 to 250,000 clones, 75% to 85% seen once. Sequenced material: peripheral blood. These receptors came from a woman aged 30 to 39 with COVID-19, enrolled during active disease.

This clone was found once. The V call is TRBV19, the J call TRBJ1-6; D ambiguous. CDR3 length: 15 residues. Trimming shortened V by 7 bases and J by 5 bases, and 15 bases separated the two germline ends. Germline V gene data show CDR1 as LNHDA and CDR2 as SQIVND (reference sequence). The CDR3 DNA reads as TGTGCCAGTACCCCTCGGGTTACGGATAATTCACCCCTCCACTTT. Its protein is CASTPRVTDNSPLHF.

V and J are TRBV7-9 and TRBJ2-7, with unresolved D. CDR1 and CDR2 from the germline V gene are SEHNR and FQNEAQ (reference sequence). This CDR3 is 11 amino acids long. The germline V and J ends were trimmed by 4 bases and 6 bases, with 7 bases remaining between them. The CDR3 DNA reads as TGTGCCAGCAGCTCGGTCGGCGAGCAGTACTTC. It is translated as CASSSVGEQYF.

The chain recombines TRBV19 with TRBJ1-2; 7 positions agree with TRBD1. V shed 2 bases, J shed 9 bases, and the junction held 6 bases outside the gene matches. The germline V gene has CDR1 LNHDA and CDR2 SQIVND (reference sequence). The CDR3 contains 13 residues. The CDR3 DNA is TGTGCCAGTAGTATACGGGACAGCATCCGCTACACCTTC. Amino acids: CASSIRDSIRYTF.

This rearrangement joins TRBV2 to TRBJ2-7; 10 bases fit TRBD1. J was trimmed by 7 bases and V by 7 bases; bases with no gene match: 13. The CDR3 is 15 residues long. From germline, CDR1 is SNHLY and CDR2 FYNNEI. CDR3 DNA: TGTGCCAGCATTCCCCCGGACAGGGGGGTTAGGGAGCAGTACTTC. Translation gives CASIPPDRGVREQYF. Using reference TRBV2 and TRBJ2-7 for the parts outside the CDR3, the full variable domain is EPEVTQTPSHQVTQMGQEVILRCVPISNHLYFYWYRQILGQKVEFLVSFYNNEISEKSEIFDDQFSVERPDGSNFTLKIRSTKLEDSAMYFCASIPPDRGVREQYFGPGTRLTVT.

V and J are TRBV5-6 and TRBJ2-1; 9 nucleotides match TRBD1. Per germline, CDR1 SGHDT and CDR2 YYEEEE. The V and J ends lost 5 bases and 2 bases, in that order; junction bases with no gene match: 5. The CDR3 is 15 residues long. CDR3 amino acids: CASRGTGSAYNEQFF. Written as DNA, the CDR3 is TGTGCCAGCAGGGGGACAGGGTCGGCCTACAATGAGCAGTTCTTC.

The chain carries TRBV11-2 and TRBJ2-3; 16 nucleotides align to TRBD2. The length of the CDR3 is 18 residues. Per the germline V gene, CDR1 is SGHAT and CDR2 is FQNNGV. V was clipped by 8 bases and J by 2 bases; unmatched bases: 10. The CDR3 DNA reads as TGTGCCAGCGCCCCGGGACTAGCGGGGGGGCTGATCACAGATACGCAGTATTTT. Its translation is CASAPGLAGGLITDTQYF.

Turning to this clone: Since a much larger clone is just one base distant, this may be a read error. This chain uses TRBV25-1 with TRBJ1-1, with unresolved D. Germline-derived CDR1 and CDR2 are MGHDK and SYGVNS. This CDR3 has 12 amino acids. V was shortened by 6 bases and J by 1 base, with 6 bases between the two germline ends. This CDR3 is CASREGNTEAFF. DNA for the CDR3: TGTGCCAGCAGGGAGGGGAACACTGAAGCTTTCTTT.

The chain uses TRBV20-1 and TRBJ2-1; possible D gene TRBD1, 5 bases. The length of the CDR3 is 11 residues. V was cut by 6 bases and J by 2 bases, with 5 bases left in between. CDR1 is DFQATT and CDR2 is SNEGSKA in the germline V gene (reference sequence). CDR3 sequence: CSAGAYNEQFF. CDR3 nucleotide sequence: TGCAGTGCAGGGGCCTACAATGAGCAGTTCTTC.

This clone turned up a few times. This chain joins TRBV27 and TRBJ2-1, with D perhaps matching TRBD2 (6 bases). The germline V and J ends were trimmed by 5 bases and 5 bases, with 22 bases remaining between them. Germline CDR1 reads MNHEY; CDR2 reads SMNVEV (reference sequence). The CDR3 covers 17 residues. This CDR3 is CASSPTSEGLWDNEQFF. Written as DNA, the CDR3 is TGTGCCAGCAGTCCTACGTCGGAGGGCCTCTGGGACAATGAGCAGTTCTTC.

V and J are TRBV5-1 and TRBJ1-1, with TRBD1 matching over 8 bases. Trimming at V came to 3 bases and at J to 0 bases, leaving 7 bases not matched to a gene. CDR3 length: 16 amino acids. Germline-derived CDR1 and CDR2 are SGHRS and YFSETQ. The CDR3 spells CASSSTGGAVNTEAFF. CDR3 nucleotides: TGCGCCAGCAGCTCCACAGGGGGGGCGGTGAACACTGAAGCTTTCTTT.